Following are 25 T cell receptor beta chains from one sample sequenced in a study of neoadjuvant anti-PD-1 for oral cavity cancer. Using immunoSEQ multiplex PCR, the repertoire was profiled, and TCRdb retains in-frame clones only, with some absent. The sample contains about 16,000 clones, 60% to 80% of which appear only once. The material was PBMCs, obtained before nivolumab (anti-PD-1) treatment. The origin of the receptors is a person between 40 and 85 years old with oral cavity squamous cell carcinoma.

The chain combines TRBV29-1 with TRBJ2-1; 8 bases are a match to TRBD1. V was clipped by 6 bases and J by 7 bases; unmatched bases: 8. This CDR3 comprises 13 residues. The germline V gene encodes CDR1 SQVTM and CDR2 ANQGSEA. CDR3 protein: CSVANNRGNEQFF. The CDR3, as DNA: TGCAGCGTAGCGAATAACAGGGGGAATGAGCAGTTCTTC.

This chain links TRBV5-1 with TRBJ2-7; D may be TRBD2 (6 bases). Germline CDR1 is SGHRS and CDR2 is YFSETQ. The length of the CDR3 is 16 residues. The germline V and J ends were trimmed by 0 bases and 3 bases, with 16 bases remaining between them. As DNA, the CDR3 is TGCGCCAGCAGCTTGGCCTCCGGGACTTCGGTCTACGAGCAGTACTTC. It encodes CASSLASGTSVYEQYF.

The chain couples TRBV19 to TRBJ1-1, with 8 bases lining up with TRBD1. The CDR3 has 13 residues. After removal of 1 base from V and 8 bases from J, the junction contained 3 bases not matched to a gene. Germline CDR1 is LNHDA and CDR2 is SQIVND (reference sequence). DNA of the CDR3: TGTGCCAGTAGTATAGTTTGGGACAGGGAAGCTTTCTTT. It yields the protein CASSIVWDREAFF.

This clone was found a few times. The chain joins TRBV18 to TRBJ1-1; no definite D call. Trimming left V 7 bases short and J 10 bases short, with 10 bases between. The CDR3 is 10 amino acids. CDR1 KGHSH and CDR2 LQKENI come from the germline V gene. The CDR3 spells CASYPITAFF. CDR3 sequence (DNA): TGTGCCAGCTACCCAATTACAGCTTTCTTT.

The J gene is TRBJ1-1, the V gene TRBV5-4; D is uncertain. Germline V lookup: CDR1 SGHNT, CDR2 YYREEE (reference sequence). V was clipped by 1 base and J by 2 bases, with 0 bases between them. This CDR3 comprises 11 residues. CDR3 nucleotide sequence: TGTGCCAGCAGCTTGAACACTGAAGCTTTCTTT. It specifies CASSLNTEAFF.

This chain links TRBV10-3 with TRBJ1-2, with 9 bases that match TRBD1. The CDR3 contains 14 residues. Germline assignment: CDR1 ENHRY and CDR2 SYGVKD. The V gene end was trimmed by 7 bases and the J gene end by 7 bases; junction bases not matched to a gene: 10. The CDR3 loop is CAITRDRALVGYTF. CDR3 nucleotides: TGTGCCATCACCCGGGACAGGGCGTTAGTTGGCTACACCTTC.

This clone has only a few counts. The rearrangement joins TRBV7-8 to TRBJ1-5, with 7 bases aligning to TRBD1. Germline loops: CDR1 SGHVS, CDR2 FQNEAQ. The V segment lost 1 base and the J segment 7 bases; nucleotides outside the gene matches: 10. This CDR3 has 16 residues. The CDR3 nucleotides read TGTGCCAGCAGCTTAGTGGCGACAGGGTTCGTGCAGCCCCAGCATTTT. It translates to CASSLVATGFVQPQHF.

V gene TRBV6-5 combines with J gene TRBJ2-2, with a weak D call TRBD2 (5 bases). Looked up from germline, CDR1 is MNHEY and CDR2 is SVGAGI. V lost 8 bases and J 6 bases, leaving 16 bases between the germline ends. This CDR3 has 14 residues. DNA for the CDR3: TGTGCCAGCGACCAACATGGAGGTGCCGGGGAGCTGTTTTTT. Translation gives CASDQHGGAGELFF.

In this sample, this clone turned up a few times. The rearrangement links TRBV5-5 to TRBJ1-2; the D gene is possibly TRBD1 (5 bases). V dropped 4 bases and J dropped 2 bases, with 15 bases sitting between them. Per germline, CDR1 SGHKS and CDR2 YYEKEE (reference sequence). The CDR3 contains 15 residues. The CDR3 bases are TGTGCCAGCAGCCCAGACCCGACAGCGAACTATGGCTACACCTTC. It is translated as CASSPDPTANYGYTF.

CDR3 nucleotides: TGTGCCTGGAGAGGACGGACTCGGGTCCTCTATGGCTACACCTTC. This translates into CAWRGRTRVLYGYTF. V gene TRBV30 combines with J gene TRBJ1-2; no reliable D call. V shed 3 bases and J shed 4 bases, with 18 bases lying between them. Germline CDR1 reads GTSNPN; CDR2 reads SVGIG (reference sequence). The CDR3 length is 15 residues.

This clone was seen a few times. This chain uses TRBV7-2 with TRBJ2-5, with D possibly being TRBD1 (6 bases). From germline, CDR1 is SGHTA and CDR2 FQGNSA. The CDR3 extends over 14 amino acids. V shed 4 bases and J shed 5 bases, with 14 bases lying between them. For the CDR3, the DNA is TGTGCCAGCAGCTCCGGTGGGGGCCTGGAGACCCAGTACTTC. Protein product: CASSSGGGLETQYF.

The J gene is TRBJ1-1, the V gene TRBV6-1, with 8 bases identical to TRBD1. Germline CDR1 reads MNHNS; CDR2 reads SASEGT. CDR3 size: 16 residues. The V segment lost 4 bases and the J segment 4 bases; nucleotides outside the gene matches: 11. The CDR3 reads CASSVRDRRLGTEAFF. The DNA for the CDR3 is TGTGCCAGCAGTGTACGGGACAGGCGGTTAGGCACTGAAGCTTTCTTT.

V gene TRBV7-2 combines with J gene TRBJ2-4; D remains unclear. V dropped 8 bases and J dropped 7 bases, with 9 bases sitting between them. CDR1 is SGHTA and CDR2 is FQGNSA in the germline V gene. The CDR3 is made up of 11 amino acids. DNA of the CDR3: TGTGCCAGCTCGGTTACTAACATTCAGTACTTC. Encoded protein: CASSVTNIQYF.

This chain connects TRBV4-1 to TRBJ2-7, with TRBD2 matching over 16 bases. This CDR3 spans 18 amino acids. J gave up 3 bases and V 0 bases, and 5 bases lay outside the gene matches. From germline, CDR1 is MGHRA and CDR2 YSYEKL. This chain's CDR3 is CASSQEGTSGGVSYEQYF. Written as DNA, the CDR3 is TGCGCCAGCAGCCAAGAGGGGACTAGCGGGGGGGTTAGCTACGAGCAGTACTTC.

V and J are TRBV6-6 and TRBJ2-1; 7 bases map to TRBD1. Trimming at V came to 0 bases and at J to 3 bases, leaving 5 bases not matched to a gene. CDR1 is MNHNY, CDR2 SVGAGI, per germline (reference sequence). The CDR3 extends over 16 amino acids. The CDR3 protein is CASSYSMRQGYNEQFF. The CDR3 region has the DNA TGTGCCAGCAGTTACTCGATGAGACAGGGCTACAATGAGCAGTTCTTC.

This rearrangement joins TRBV7-9 to TRBJ1-2; the D is unclear. Germline V CDR1 and CDR2: SEHNR, FQNEAQ (reference sequence). The CDR3 has 14 amino acids. The V end lost 3 bases, the J end lost 8 bases, and 16 bases lay between the germline ends. CDR3 protein: CASSFLDRTRGYTF. For the CDR3, the DNA is TGTGCCAGCAGCTTTCTGGACCGGACCCGGGGCTACACCTTC.

In its sample, this clone was seen a few times. This rearrangement joins TRBV6-6 to TRBJ2-7; TRBD1 aligns across 12 bases. This CDR3 is built from 15 residues. Trimming removed 6 bases from V and 4 bases from J; junction bases left unmatched: 7. CDR1 and CDR2 from the germline V gene are MNHNY and SVGAGI (reference sequence). CDR3 bases: TGTGCCAGCAGCCTGCCGGGACAGGGGGCATACGAGCAGTACTTC. Translated: CASSLPGQGAYEQYF.

The chain joins TRBV5-1 to TRBJ2-3; D perhaps matches TRBD1 (6 bases). This CDR3 is 14 amino acids long. V lost 6 bases, J lost 1 base, and 12 bases lay in between. Germline V CDR1 and CDR2: SGHRS, YFSETQ. The DNA of the CDR3 is TGCGCCAGCAAACAGGGTGGAGGCACAGATACGCAGTATTTT. This sequence encodes CASKQGGGTDTQYF.

The V call is TRBV21-1, the J call TRBJ2-3; TRBD2, the table's D call, lacks a check against the DNA. TRBV21-1 is a pseudogene segment. The CDR3 contains 14 residues. This CDR3 is CASSKTGGTDTQYF. The CDR3, as DNA: TGTGCCAGCAGCAAGACGGGGGGCACAGATACGCAGTATTTT.

J is TRBJ1-1 and V is TRBV10-3; D might be TRBD1 (6 bases). This CDR3 is built from 13 residues. Trimming pared 6 bases from V and 1 base from J, leaving 9 bases between. Germline V lookup: CDR1 ENHRY, CDR2 SYGVKD. CDR3 residues: CAIRRQENTEAFF. CDR3 in DNA: TGTGCCATCAGGAGACAGGAGAACACTGAAGCTTTCTTT.

This clone showed up just a few times. The chain combines TRBV7-9 with TRBJ2-5; D may be TRBD2 (6 bases). CDR3 length equals 17 residues. Germline CDR1 SEHNR, CDR2 FQNEAQ (reference sequence). V lost 0 bases, J lost 2 bases, and 16 bases lay in between. The CDR3 reads CASSLANPGLRQETQYF. CDR3 in DNA: TGTGCCAGCAGCTTAGCAAACCCGGGACTCCGTCAAGAGACCCAGTACTTC.

V usage is TRBV5-1 and J usage is TRBJ2-1, with 8 bases aligning to TRBD2. The CDR3 is 17 residues long. Trimming removed 3 bases from V and 4 bases from J; junction bases left unmatched: 12. Per the germline V gene, CDR1 is SGHRS and CDR2 is YFSETQ. The CDR3 is CASSSHGQRGPYNEQFF. CDR3 bases: TGCGCCAGCAGCTCCCACGGCCAGCGGGGGCCATACAATGAGCAGTTCTTC.

The rearrangement uses TRBV2 and TRBJ2-5; perhaps TRBD2 as D (6 bases). Trimming left V 6 bases short and J 5 bases short, with 16 bases between. CDR1 and CDR2 from the germline V gene are SNHLY and FYNNEI. The CDR3 sequence is 14 residues long. The CDR3 DNA sequence: TGTGCCAGCAGACGAAGGGGCGGAGGGGAGACCCAGTACTTC. Protein sequence: CASRRRGGGETQYF.

The gene calls are TRBV6-1 and TRBJ2-1; 8 nucleotides align to TRBD2. This CDR3 region has 16 residues. The J segment lost 2 bases and the V segment lost 2 bases, leaving 5 bases of the junction unmatched. Germline loops: CDR1 MNHNS, CDR2 SASEGT. The CDR3 DNA follows: TGTGCCAGCAGTGAAAGCGGGAGTAGAGCCTACAATGAGCAGTTCTTC. It specifies CASSESGSRAYNEQFF.

This chain uses TRBV4-1 with TRBJ2-7; D is perhaps TRBD2 (6 bases). V shed 1 base and J shed 2 bases, with 15 bases lying between them. Germline CDR1 reads MGHRA; CDR2 reads YSYEKL. This CDR3 comprises 16 residues. Here the CDR3 DNA reads TGCGCCAGCAGCCAAGTGGTCCTACAGCGGGCCTACGAGCAGTACTTC. The encoded protein is CASSQVVLQRAYEQYF.